The next 18 T cell receptor beta chains were all read from a single sample in a study of tumor and adjacent non-tumor tissue in lung cancer. No cell sorting was done before RNA was extracted from the tissue. A modified ARM-PCR protocol with three rounds of nested PCR amplified TCRbeta. Each CDR3 protein is one row after TCRdb ran MiXCR on the multiplex PCR reads. The repertoire has 200,000 to 250,000 distinct CDR3 sequences, roughly 70% of them found once; the top ten carry approximately 25%. The specimen was lung tumor tissue. These TCRs come from a man between 60 and 70 years old with non-small cell lung cancer.

This clonotype was found many times. V gene TRBV20-1 combines with J gene TRBJ1-2; TRBD1 is a possible D gene (5 bases). Deletions cut 6 bases from V and 5 bases from J, with 22 bases between. Germline loops: CDR1 DFQATT, CDR2 SNEGSKA (reference sequence). The CDR3 extends over 15 amino acids. CDR3 in amino acids: CSAPRVGEGDYGYTF. In DNA, the CDR3 is TGCAGTGCCCCAAGGGTGGGGGAGGGCGATTATGGCTACACCTTC.

In regard to this clonotype: Relative to the germline gene, one junction end is altered; a read error may explain this. The CDR3 DNA reads as TGCAGCACCACAGGGGGGGTTCAGTCCCAGCATTTT. It yields the protein CSTTGGVQSQHF. V usage is TRBV29-1 and J usage is TRBJ1-5; TRBD1 aligns across 8 bases. The germline V gene has CDR1 SQVTM and CDR2 ANQGSEA. The length of the CDR3 is 12 residues.

Comment on this clonotype: A read error may produce the germline difference seen at one junction end. The chain employs TRBV4-1 and TRBJ2-7, with 11 bases fitting TRBD2. Germline V gives CDR1 MGHRA, CDR2 YSYEKL. The length of the CDR3 is 15 residues. CDR3 region: CTSSQGLAGAYGQYF. The CDR3 region has the DNA TGCACCAGCAGCCAAGGACTAGCGGGTGCCTACGGGCAGTACTTC.

Comments on this clonotype: The junction does not match germline at one end; this may be a read error. The genes are TRBV5-4 and TRBJ1-6; D possibly corresponds to TRBD1 (6 bases). Germline V CDR1 and CDR2: SGHNT, YYREEE (reference sequence). This CDR3 has 12 amino acids. Here the CDR3 DNA reads TGTACCAGCAGCTTGGACAGCGGACCCCTCCACTTT. It translates to CTSSLDSGPLHF. Based on the CDR3 plus reference TRBV5-4 and TRBJ1-6, the full variable domain is ETGVTQSPTHLIKTRGQQVTLRCSSQSGHNTVSWYQQALGQGPQFIFQYYREEENGRGNFPPRFSGLQFPNYSSELNVNALELDDSALYLCTSSLDSGPLHFGNGTRLTVT.

The chain uses TRBV20-1 and TRBJ2-5, with 7 bases matching TRBD1. Germline CDR1 is DFQATT and CDR2 is SNEGSKA (reference sequence). V shed 3 bases, J shed 0 bases, and the junction held 4 bases outside the gene matches. This CDR3 spans 14 amino acids. The CDR3 reads CSARVRGHQETQYF. In DNA, the CDR3 is TGCAGTGCTAGGGTTAGGGGGCACCAAGAGACCCAGTACTTC.

About this clonotype itself: The final CDR3 position lacks the conserved phenylalanine or tryptophan, pointing to a likely read error. The rearrangement uses TRBV12-3 or TRBV12-4 and TRBJ1-5; 11 nucleotides match TRBD1. This CDR3 contains 15 residues. Trimming at V came to 3 bases and at J to 4 bases, leaving 2 bases not matched to a gene. The CDR3 spells CASSFGTGGNQPQHL. The CDR3 region has the DNA TGTGCCAGCAGTTTCGGGACAGGGGGAAATCAGCCCCAGCATTTA.

This clonotype was picked up one time. Mismatch with germline at one junction end may stem from a read error. The genes are TRBV11-3 and TRBJ1-1, with a weak D call TRBD1 (5 bases). This CDR3 contains 12 residues. Germline V gene lookup returns CDR1 SGHNT and CDR2 YENEEA. The CDR3 sequence is CANSFVQGEAFF. CDR3 nucleotides: TGTGCCAACAGCTTTGTCCAGGGTGAAGCTTTCTTT.

This clonotype has more than one count but fewer than ten. J is TRBJ2-7 and V is TRBV5-1; 11 bases are shared with TRBD2. This CDR3 region has 14 residues. Germline lookup yields CDR1 SGHRS and CDR2 YFSETQ. V lost 8 bases to trimming and J lost 7 bases; unmatched junction nucleotides: 11. CDR3 loop: CASGPGLAAWEQYF. The CDR3 DNA follows: TGCGCCAGTGGTCCGGGACTAGCGGCTTGGGAGCAGTACTTC. The full variable domain, in which reference TRBV5-1 and TRBJ2-7 provide the parts outside the CDR3, is KAGVTQTPRYLIKTRGQQVTLSCSPISGHRSVSWYQQTPGQGLQFLFEYFSETQRNKGNFPGRFSGRQFSNSRSEMNVSTLELGDSALYLCASGPGLAAWEQYFGPGTRLTVT.

There are a few counts of this clonotype. A much larger clone lies one base from this, so it may be a read error. The chain couples TRBV4-3 to TRBJ1-5; D not certain. Matching the DNA end better, TRBJ2-3 makes the J call doubtful. Germline V CDR1 and CDR2: LGHNA, YSLEER. This CDR3 spans 13 amino acids. CDR3: CASSLTDNQPQYF. In DNA, the CDR3 is TGCGCCAGCAGCCTAACGGATAATCAGCCCCAGTATTTT.

A note on this clonotype: A much more abundant neighbour one base away suggests this may be a read error. The chain joins TRBV20-1 to TRBJ2-5; 7 bases agree with TRBD2. Germline-derived CDR1 and CDR2 are DFQATT and SNEGSKA (reference sequence). There are 15 residues in the CDR3. Here the CDR3 reads CSARVYGGNQEAQYF. The DNA for the CDR3 is TGCAGTGCTAGAGTTTACGGGGGGAACCAAGAGGCCCAGTACTTC.

This clonotype was observed many times. This sequence joins TRBV20-1 and TRBJ1-2, with TRBD1 matching 8 bases. V lost 4 bases to trimming and J lost 2 bases; unmatched junction nucleotides: 3. Germline V gene sequence: CDR1 DFQATT, CDR2 SNEGSKA (reference sequence). The CDR3 runs 13 residues. The chain's CDR3 is CSATGQGNYGYTF. CDR3 nucleotides: TGCAGTGCTACCGGACAGGGCAACTATGGCTACACCTTC.

This chain uses TRBV6-6 with TRBJ1-1; maybe TRBD1 (5 bases). The CDR3 contains 15 residues. Germline V gives CDR1 MNHNY, CDR2 SVGAGI (reference sequence). Deletions cut 2 bases from V and 7 bases from J, with 17 bases between. The CDR3 is CASSYIGMGLGEAFF. The CDR3 DNA reads as TGTGCCAGCAGTTACATTGGCATGGGGCTTGGTGAAGCTTTCTTT.

As regards this clonotype: Germline is not matched at one junction end, which may reflect a read error. The chain couples TRBV29-1 to TRBJ1-2; tentative D call: TRBD1 (5 bases). From germline, CDR1 is SQVTM and CDR2 ANQGSEA. The CDR3 has 12 residues. CDR3 protein: CSIELGGYGYTF. The CDR3 nucleotides read TGCAGCATTGAACTGGGGGGCTATGGCTACACCTTC.

In this sample, this clonotype turned up once. A much larger clone differs by one base, so this may be a read error. The chain employs TRBV20-1 and TRBJ2-7, with 9 nucleotides matching TRBD1. J was trimmed by 7 bases and V by 5 bases; bases with no gene match: 18. The CDR3 loop spans 16 amino acids. CDR1 is DFQATT and CDR2 is SNEGSKA in the germline V gene (reference sequence). CDR3 DNA: TGCAGTGCTCTCCCTCTTGTCAACAGGGGGCTGAGGGAGCAGTACTTC. Amino acid sequence: CSALPLVNRGLREQYF.

This clonotype has ten or more counts. V and J are TRBV29-1 and TRBJ2-7; D is perhaps TRBD2 (5 bases). The CDR3 is 13 residues long. Germline lookup yields CDR1 SQVTM and CDR2 ANQGSEA. V lost 1 base and J lost 4, with 11 bases in between. The CDR3 DNA reads TGCAGCGTTGAAGTTATGGGAGATTACGAGCAGTACTTC. It translates to CSVEVMGDYEQYF.

In regard to this clonotype: A read error is possible here, since a much larger clone lies one base away. The chain is built from TRBV5-6 and TRBJ2-3; D may match TRBD1 or TRBD2 (5 bases each). Trimming cost V 4 bases and J 5 bases, with 17 bases left between them. The CDR3 spans 15 residues. The germline gives CDR1 SGHDT, CDR2 YYEEEE. The CDR3 loop is CASSSRERGIDTQYF. The CDR3, as DNA: TGTGCCAGCAGCAGCCGGGAAAGGGGAATAGATACGCAGTATTTT.

This clonotype appeared a single time. Sequence at one end of the junction differs from germline and may be a read error. This rearrangement joins TRBV20-1 to TRBJ2-3, with no clear D. From germline, CDR1 is DFQATT and CDR2 SNEGSKA (reference sequence). The CDR3 totals 12 residues. The DNA of the CDR3 is TGCAGTGCTCGTCTCGGAGCAGATACGCGGTATTTT. Protein sequence: CSARLGADTRYF.

This clonotype was found many times. This chain joins TRBV20-1 and TRBJ2-7; no clear D gene. Trimming cost V 3 bases and J 2 bases, with 5 bases left between them. The CDR3 loop spans 11 amino acids. Germline CDR1 and CDR2: DFQATT and SNEGSKA (reference sequence). Here the CDR3 reads CSASVAYEQYF. CDR3 nucleotide sequence: TGCAGTGCTAGTGTAGCCTACGAGCAGTACTTC.